This TCR beta chain was recovered during a study of cytomegalovirus exposure and HLA in healthy donors. The primer mix had 60 Vbeta and 13 Jbeta primers. Sequenced by immunoSEQ multiplex PCR; TCRdb stores in-frame clones only, minus some. This table lists 45,000 to 55,000 clones. Deletions cut 6 bases from V and 5 bases from J, with 20 bases between. The length of the CDR3 is 15 residues. The germline V gene encodes CDR1 SGHDT and CDR2 YYEEEE. This TCR derives from a woman aged 45-65 years in good health and CMV-seropositive. The chain has TRBV5-6 and TRBJ2-5; D ambiguous. Sequenced input: PBMCs. Here the CDR3 DNA reads TGTGCCAGCACCCCCCTCGCGGCCTCGAGGGAGACCCAGTACTTC. Amino acid sequence: CASTPLAASRETQYF.